What follows are 11 T cell receptor beta chains derived from one specimen sequenced in a study of Graves' ophthalmopathy and Graves' hyperthyroidism. The study amplified TCR beta CDR3 regions using RNA transcripts. After a first-round RT-PCR with HTBI primers, a second-round multiplex PCR was run. TCRdb reprocessed the multiplex PCR reads with MiXCR, giving one entry per CDR3 protein. The sample lists about 400,000 distinct CDR3 sequences; 15% were seen once. Sample: peripheral blood. These receptors all come from a woman aged 18-29 years with stable Graves' hyperthyroidism.

The count of this clonotype is one. This chain connects TRBV11-2 to TRBJ2-3; 7 positions match TRBD2. J gave up 2 bases and V 1 base, and 3 bases lay outside the gene matches. The CDR3 extends over 15 amino acids. Germline CDR1 and CDR2: SGHAT and FQNNGV. Here the CDR3 reads CASSLGGSYTDTQYF. The DNA for the CDR3 is TGTGCCAGCAGCTTAGGCGGGAGCTACACAGATACGCAGTATTTT.

Ten or more counts support this clonotype. V usage is TRBV4-2 and J usage is TRBJ1-1; no clear D gene. CDR3 size: 15 residues. V lost 0 bases and J lost 3, with 11 bases in between. CDR1 LGHNA and CDR2 YNFKEQ come from the germline V gene. CDR3 bases: TGTGCCAGCAGCCAAGATGGCTCCGCGGACACTGAAGCTTTCTTT. Protein sequence: CASSQDGSADTEAFF.

This clonotype occurred many times. The V call is TRBV5-1, the J call TRBJ1-1; 7 nucleotides agree with TRBD1. The CDR3 length is 15 residues. The V gene end was trimmed by 2 bases and the J gene end by 8 bases; junction bases not matched to a gene: 12. Germline V lookup: CDR1 SGHRS, CDR2 YFSETQ. CDR3 amino acids: CASSFRGTVEREAFF. CDR3 DNA sequence: TGCGCCAGCAGCTTCAGAGGGACAGTTGAACGGGAAGCTTTCTTT.

The chain recombines TRBV6-2 or TRBV6-3 with TRBJ2-2; 8 bases agree with TRBD2. J was trimmed by 6 bases and V by 7 bases; bases with no gene match: 25. CDR3 length: 20 amino acids. Germline V gene lookup returns CDR1 MNHEY and CDR2 SVGEGT. CDR3 sequence reads: CASISLPLTSATDGAGELFF. CDR3 in DNA: TGTGCCAGCATCAGCTTACCTTTGACTAGCGCGACCGACGGGGCCGGGGAGCTGTTTTTT.

This clonotype was seen just once. The gene calls are TRBV20-1 and TRBJ2-7; D gene unclear. The CDR3 totals 12 residues. V was trimmed by 7 bases and J by 7 bases, leaving 17 bases between them. The germline CDR1 and CDR2 sequences are DFQATT and SNEGSKA (reference sequence). CDR3 nucleotides: TGCAGTGTTACACCATCTAGTGAAGAGCAGTACTTC. It specifies CSVTPSSEEQYF.

This clonotype showed up many times. The CDR3 region has the DNA TGTGCCAGCAGCCGAGCCCGGGACAGGGGGCGAGAGACCCAGTACTTC. Translating it yields CASSRARDRGRETQYF. The chain uses TRBV14 and TRBJ2-5, with TRBD1 identical over 12 bases. CDR1 and CDR2 from the germline V gene are SGHDN and FVKESK. V lost 4 bases to trimming and J lost 4 bases; unmatched junction nucleotides: 7. The CDR3 extends over 16 amino acids.

The sample holds many counts of this clonotype. This chain's CDR3 is CASSIVGSQPQHF. Here the CDR3 DNA reads TGTGCCAGTAGTATAGTTGGCAGTCAGCCCCAGCATTTT. The rearrangement joins TRBV19 to TRBJ1-5; D not certain. The CDR3 runs to 13 residues. Germline values: CDR1 LNHDA, CDR2 SQIVND (reference sequence). V lost 1 base and J lost 6, with 7 bases in between.

This clonotype was seen at least ten times. The chain couples TRBV11-2 to TRBJ1-2; 10 bases map to TRBD1. CDR1 SGHAT and CDR2 FQNNGV come from the germline V gene. Losses at the gene ends were 5 bases for V and 4 bases for J; bases not matched to a gene: 4. This CDR3 has 14 amino acids. The CDR3 nucleotides are TGTGCCAGCAGCAAAGACAGGGGGCTCTATGGCTACACCTTC. Encoded protein: CASSKDRGLYGYTF. The entire variable domain, with the rest obtained from reference TRBV11-2 and TRBJ1-2, is as follows: EAGVAQSPRYKIIEKRQSVAFWCNPISGHATLYWYQQILGQGPKLLIQFQNNGVVDDSQLPKDRFSAERLKGVDSTLKIQPAKLEDSAVYLCASSKDRGLYGYTFGSGTRLTVV.

The chain carries TRBV12-3 or TRBV12-4 and TRBJ1-1; D remains ambiguous. V dropped 2 bases and J dropped 6 bases, with 7 bases sitting between them. CDR3 size: 12 residues. CDR3 amino acids: CASSLSTPEAFF. The CDR3 bases are TGTGCCAGCAGTTTAAGTACTCCTGAAGCTTTCTTT.

This clonotype was counted many times. The chain recombines TRBV10-3 with TRBJ2-2; 9 bases are a match to TRBD1. Germline-derived CDR1 and CDR2 are ENHRY and SYGVKD. Losses at the gene ends were 6 bases for V and 5 bases for J; bases not matched to a gene: 10. The CDR3 has 16 amino acids. CDR3 amino acids: CAIRASGTGSTGELFF. CDR3 nucleotide sequence: TGTGCCATCAGAGCCTCCGGGACAGGGTCGACCGGGGAGCTGTTTTTT.

This clonotype was counted at least ten times. J is TRBJ1-2 and V is TRBV6-5; possibly TRBD1 for D (5 bases). This CDR3 region has 17 residues. The germline V gene encodes CDR1 MNHEY and CDR2 SVGAGI. V was cut by 0 bases and J by 4 bases, with 18 bases left in between. In DNA form, the CDR3 reads TGTGCCAGCAGTTACTCGGGACCGCAGTTGGGGACCTATGGCTACACCTTC. This translates into CASSYSGPQLGTYGYTF.